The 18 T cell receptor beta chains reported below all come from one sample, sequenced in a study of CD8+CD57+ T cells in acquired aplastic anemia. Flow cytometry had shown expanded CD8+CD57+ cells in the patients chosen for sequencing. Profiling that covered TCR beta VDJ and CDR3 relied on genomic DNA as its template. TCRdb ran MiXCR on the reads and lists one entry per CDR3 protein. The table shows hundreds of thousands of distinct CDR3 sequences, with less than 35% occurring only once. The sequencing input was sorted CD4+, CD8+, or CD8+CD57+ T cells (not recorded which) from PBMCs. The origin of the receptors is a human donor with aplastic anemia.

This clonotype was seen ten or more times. CDR3 protein: CSVDAGVVTDTQYF. The CDR3 DNA reads TGCAGCGTTGACGCGGGAGTAGTTACAGATACGCAGTATTTT. J is TRBJ2-3 and V is TRBV29-1; 7 bases agree with TRBD2. Unmatched junction bases numbered 6, after V lost 3 bases and J lost 3 bases. The CDR3 loop spans 14 amino acids. Germline V lookup: CDR1 SQVTM, CDR2 ANQGSEA.

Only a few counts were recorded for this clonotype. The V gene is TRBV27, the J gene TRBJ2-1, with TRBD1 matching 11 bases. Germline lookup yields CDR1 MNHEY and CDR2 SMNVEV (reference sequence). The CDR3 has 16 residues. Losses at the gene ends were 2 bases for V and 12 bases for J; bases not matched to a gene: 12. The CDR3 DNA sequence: TGTGCCAGCAGTTTAGGCGGGACAGGGGGAACGGTAAGGCAGTTCTTC. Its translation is CASSLGGTGGTVRQFF.

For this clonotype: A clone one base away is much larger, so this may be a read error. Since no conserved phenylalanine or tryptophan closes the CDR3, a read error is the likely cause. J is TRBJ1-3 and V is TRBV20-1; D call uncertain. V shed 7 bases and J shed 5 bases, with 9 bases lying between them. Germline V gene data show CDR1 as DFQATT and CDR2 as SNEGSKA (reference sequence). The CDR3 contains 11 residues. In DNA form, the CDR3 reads TGCAGTGTTTACTTTCGAAACACCATATATTCT. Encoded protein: CSVYFRNTIYS.

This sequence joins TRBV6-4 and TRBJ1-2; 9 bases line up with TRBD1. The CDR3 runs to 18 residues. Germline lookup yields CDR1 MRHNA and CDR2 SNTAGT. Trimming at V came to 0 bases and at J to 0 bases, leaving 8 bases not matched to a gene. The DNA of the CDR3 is TGTGCCAGCAGTGACTCGATCCACAGGGGGCCCCCTAACTATGGCTACACCTTC. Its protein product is CASSDSIHRGPPNYGYTF.

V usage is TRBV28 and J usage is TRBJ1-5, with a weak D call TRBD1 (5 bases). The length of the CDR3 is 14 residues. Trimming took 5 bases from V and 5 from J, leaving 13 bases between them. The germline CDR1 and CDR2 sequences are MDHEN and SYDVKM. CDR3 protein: CASSQTDSHQPQHF. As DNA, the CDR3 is TGTGCCAGCAGTCAGACAGATTCACATCAGCCCCAGCATTTT.

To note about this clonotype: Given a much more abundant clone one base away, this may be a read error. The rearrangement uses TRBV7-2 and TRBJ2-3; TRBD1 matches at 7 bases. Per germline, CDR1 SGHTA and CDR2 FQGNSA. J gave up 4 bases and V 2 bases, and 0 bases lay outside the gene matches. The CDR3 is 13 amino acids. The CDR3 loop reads CASSLQGADTQYF. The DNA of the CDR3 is TGTGCCAGCAGCTTACAGGGGGCAGATACGCAGTATTTT.

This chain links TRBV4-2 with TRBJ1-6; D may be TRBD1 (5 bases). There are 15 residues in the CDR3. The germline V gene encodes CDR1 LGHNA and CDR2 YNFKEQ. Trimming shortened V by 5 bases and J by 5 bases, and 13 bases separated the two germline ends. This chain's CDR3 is CASSVGTANNSPLHF. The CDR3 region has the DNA TGTGCCAGCAGCGTCGGGACGGCTAATAATTCACCCCTCCACTTT.

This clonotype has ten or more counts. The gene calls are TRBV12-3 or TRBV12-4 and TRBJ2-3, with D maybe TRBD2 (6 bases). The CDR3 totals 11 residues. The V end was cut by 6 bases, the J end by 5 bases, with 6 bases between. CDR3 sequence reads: CASREGDTQYF. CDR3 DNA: TGTGCCAGCAGGGAGGGAGATACGCAGTATTTT.

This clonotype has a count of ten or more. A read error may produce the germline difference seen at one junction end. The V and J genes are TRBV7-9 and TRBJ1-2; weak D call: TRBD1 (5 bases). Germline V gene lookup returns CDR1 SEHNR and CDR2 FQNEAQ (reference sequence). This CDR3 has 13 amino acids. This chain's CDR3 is CTSSLGDNYGYTF. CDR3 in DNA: TGTACCAGCAGCTTAGGGGACAACTATGGCTACACCTTC.

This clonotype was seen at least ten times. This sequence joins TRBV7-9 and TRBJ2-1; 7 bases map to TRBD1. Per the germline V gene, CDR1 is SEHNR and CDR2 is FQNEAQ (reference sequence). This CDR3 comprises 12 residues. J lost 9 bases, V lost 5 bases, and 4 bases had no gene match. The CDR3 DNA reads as TGTGCCAGCAGCACAGGGGTGGGTGAGCAGTTCTTC. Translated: CASSTGVGEQFF.

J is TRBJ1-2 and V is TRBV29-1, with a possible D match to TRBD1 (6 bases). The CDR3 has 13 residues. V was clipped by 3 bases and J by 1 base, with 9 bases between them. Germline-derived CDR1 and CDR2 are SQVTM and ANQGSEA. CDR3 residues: CSVDGGLNYGYTF. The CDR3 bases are TGCAGCGTTGACGGGGGCCTTAACTATGGCTACACCTTC.

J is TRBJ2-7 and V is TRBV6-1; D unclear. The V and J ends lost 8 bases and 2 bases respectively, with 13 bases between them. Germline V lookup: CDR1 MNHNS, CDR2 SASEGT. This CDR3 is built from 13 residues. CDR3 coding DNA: TGTGCCAGCCTCCGCCTGGGGACCTACGAGCAGTACTTC. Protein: CASLRLGTYEQYF.

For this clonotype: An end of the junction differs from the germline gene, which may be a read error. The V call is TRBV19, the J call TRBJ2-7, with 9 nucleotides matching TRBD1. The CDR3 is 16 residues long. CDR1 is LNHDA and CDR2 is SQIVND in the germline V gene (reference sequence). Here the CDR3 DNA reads TGTGCCAGTGGTATTCTAAAGGGACAGGGCCTTTACGAGCAGTACTTC. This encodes CASGILKGQGLYEQYF.

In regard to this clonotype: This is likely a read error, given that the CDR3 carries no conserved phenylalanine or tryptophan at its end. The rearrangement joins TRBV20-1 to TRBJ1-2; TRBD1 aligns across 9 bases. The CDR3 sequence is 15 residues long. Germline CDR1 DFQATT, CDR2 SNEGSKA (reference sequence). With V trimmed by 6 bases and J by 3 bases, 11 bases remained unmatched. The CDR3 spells CSAQKPGTGYYGYTS. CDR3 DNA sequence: TGCAGTGCCCAAAAGCCTGGGACAGGGTACTATGGCTACACCTCC.

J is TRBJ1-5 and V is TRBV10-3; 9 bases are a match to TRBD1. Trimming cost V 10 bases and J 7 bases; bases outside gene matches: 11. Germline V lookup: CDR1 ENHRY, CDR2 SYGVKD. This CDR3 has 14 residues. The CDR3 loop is CASIYRTGDQPQHF. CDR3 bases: TGTGCCAGCATCTATCGGACAGGGGACCAGCCCCAGCATTTT.

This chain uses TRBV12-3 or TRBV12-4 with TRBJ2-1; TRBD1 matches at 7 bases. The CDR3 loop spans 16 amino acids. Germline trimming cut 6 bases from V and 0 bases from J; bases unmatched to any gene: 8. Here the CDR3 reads CASSVIGQVSYNEQFF. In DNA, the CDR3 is TGTGCCAGCAGCGTCATAGGACAGGTCTCCTACAATGAGCAGTTCTTC.

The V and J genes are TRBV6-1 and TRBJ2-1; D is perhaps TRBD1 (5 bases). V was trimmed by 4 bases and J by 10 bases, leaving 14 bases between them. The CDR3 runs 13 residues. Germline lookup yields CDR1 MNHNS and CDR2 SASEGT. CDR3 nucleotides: TGTGCCAGCAGTGTTCAGACAGCAACGGAGCAGTTCTTC. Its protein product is CASSVQTATEQFF.

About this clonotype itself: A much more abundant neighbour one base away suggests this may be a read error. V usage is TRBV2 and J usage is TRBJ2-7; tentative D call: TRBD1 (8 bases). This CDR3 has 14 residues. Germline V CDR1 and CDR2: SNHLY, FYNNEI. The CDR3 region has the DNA TGTGCCAGCAACAGGGGGGGGGGCCTCTACGAGCGGTACTTC. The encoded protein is CASNRGGGLYERYF.